The clone carrying this T cell receptor (beta chain) was seen only a few times. Its antigen is currently unknown. This sample was included in a study of OX40 agonist ivuxolimab in advanced cancers. Study outcomes and limitations: The study did not work out the antigen specificity of the expanded peripheral T cells.

Assay used: immunoSEQ multiplex PCR; TCRdb lists only in-frame clones, some missing. Of about 15,000 clones in the sample, about four fifths are singletons; the top ten hold 35% to 50%. Patients had blood sampled at baseline and again on cycle 4 day 1 and cycle 7 day 1. V was pared by 3 bases and J by 3 bases, with 3 bases of the junction left unmatched. The germline V gene has CDR1 SGDLS and CDR2 YYNGEE. This CDR3 has 15 residues. The TCR sequence derives from an adult with an advanced solid tumor such as melanoma, head and neck, liver or kidney cancer. Sequenced here: CD4+ or CD8+ T cells sorted from blood, sampled in a trial of the OX40 agonist ivuxolimab. This chain connects TRBV9 to TRBJ2-3, with 11 bases that match TRBD2. CDR3 DNA: TGTGCCAGCAGCGGGGGACTAGCGGATACAGATACGCAGTATTTT. Its protein is CASSGGLADTDTQYF.